This paragraph reports one TCR beta chain. The antigen is not known. The record originates from a study of resident and recirculating memory T cells in vitiligo. Study-wide context: Shave-biopsy epidermis from lesional and nonlesional skin was sequenced alongside PBMCs.

Some clones are missing from TCRdb's copy, which holds only in-frame ones; the method was immunoSEQ multiplex PCR. The sample has tens of thousands of clones; just over 90% are singletons. General observations from the study: Sequences differed between biopsy sites and patients, suggesting private specificity. No single dominant TCR clone appeared; lesion clonality varied.

No patient showed confetti depigmentation, a clinical sign of active disease. This receptor was identified in a male donor with vitiligo. The sequenced material came from blood.

The DNA of the CDR3 is TGTGCCAGCAGCCGGACACTTTACAATGAGCAGTTCTTC. Amino acid sequence: CASSRTLYNEQFF. V usage is TRBV14 and J usage is TRBJ2-1; TRBD1 might be the D (5 bases). This CDR3 is built from 13 residues. V gave up 4 bases and J gave up 4 bases, with 8 bases separating them. The germline V gene has CDR1 SGHDN and CDR2 FVKESK.